This T cell receptor beta chain was found in a study of T cell repertoires in cytomegalovirus infection. Worth noting for this clonotype: Its antigen remains unidentified.

Via MiXCR, TCRdb re-called the reads, giving one row per CDR3 protein. This repertoire shows around 300,000 distinct CDR3 sequences, around 20% found once; its top ten account for roughly a fifth. With 2 bases removed from V and 6 bases from J, the gap between germline ends came to 17 bases. The CDR3 sequence is 16 residues long. Looked up from germline, CDR1 is MNHGY and CDR2 is SAAAGT. The sequence was collected from a human donor in good health (CMV status not recorded). Some clones in this sample may be carry-over from other donors' samples. The V gene is TRBV6-8, the J gene TRBJ2-1; D uncertain. The starting material was cultured PBMCs, obtained from culture after CMV antigen stimulation. The CDR3 spells CASSYDLGAIINEQFF. CDR3 nucleotides: TGTGCCAGCAGTTACGATCTGGGCGCCATTATCAATGAGCAGTTCTTC.